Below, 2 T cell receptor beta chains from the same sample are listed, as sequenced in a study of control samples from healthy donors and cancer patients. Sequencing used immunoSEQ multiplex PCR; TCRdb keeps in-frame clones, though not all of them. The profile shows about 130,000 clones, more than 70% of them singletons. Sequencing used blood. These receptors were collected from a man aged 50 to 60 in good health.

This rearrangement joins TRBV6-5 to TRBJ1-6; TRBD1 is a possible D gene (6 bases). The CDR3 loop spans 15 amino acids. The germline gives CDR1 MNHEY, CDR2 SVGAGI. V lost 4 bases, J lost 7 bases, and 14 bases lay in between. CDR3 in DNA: TGTGCCAGCAGTTTACACGGGACAAGCAATTCACCCCTCCACTTT. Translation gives CASSLHGTSNSPLHF.

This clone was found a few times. CDR3 coding DNA: TGTGCCAGCAGCTTCTCCTACGAGCAGTACTTC. Translated: CASSFSYEQYF. This chain uses TRBV11-2 with TRBJ2-7; D is unclear. The V and J ends lost 3 bases and 0 bases respectively, with 0 bases between them. The CDR3 covers 11 residues. Germline V CDR1 and CDR2: SGHAT, FQNNGV.